Included here is one TCR beta chain sequence, with context. The CDR3 is 12 amino acids. Germline V CDR1 and CDR2: MDHEN, SYDVKM. V was clipped by 6 bases and J by 5 bases, with 10 bases between them. TCRdb's copy holds only in-frame clones and misses some; the assay was immunoSEQ multiplex PCR. The sample has about 76,000 clones; roughly 80% are singletons. The source of the sample is a study of T cell responses to AZD1222 COVID-19 vaccine. V gene TRBV28 combines with J gene TRBJ1-1; D is ambiguous. The receptor comes from an adult who received the MenACWY meningococcal vaccine as a control. This specimen consisted of peripheral blood, obtained 28 days after the second dose of the MenACWY control vaccine. The CDR3: CASSQGGTEAFF. In DNA form, the CDR3 reads TGTGCCAGCAGCCAAGGAGGGACTGAAGCTTTCTTT. Filled out from reference TRBV28 and TRBJ1-1, the complete variable domain reads DVKVTQSSRYLVKRTGEKVFLECVQDMDHENMFWYRQDPGLGLRLIYFSYDVKMKEKGDIPEGYSVSREKKERFSLILESASTNQTSMYLCASSQGGTEAFFGQGTRLTVV.